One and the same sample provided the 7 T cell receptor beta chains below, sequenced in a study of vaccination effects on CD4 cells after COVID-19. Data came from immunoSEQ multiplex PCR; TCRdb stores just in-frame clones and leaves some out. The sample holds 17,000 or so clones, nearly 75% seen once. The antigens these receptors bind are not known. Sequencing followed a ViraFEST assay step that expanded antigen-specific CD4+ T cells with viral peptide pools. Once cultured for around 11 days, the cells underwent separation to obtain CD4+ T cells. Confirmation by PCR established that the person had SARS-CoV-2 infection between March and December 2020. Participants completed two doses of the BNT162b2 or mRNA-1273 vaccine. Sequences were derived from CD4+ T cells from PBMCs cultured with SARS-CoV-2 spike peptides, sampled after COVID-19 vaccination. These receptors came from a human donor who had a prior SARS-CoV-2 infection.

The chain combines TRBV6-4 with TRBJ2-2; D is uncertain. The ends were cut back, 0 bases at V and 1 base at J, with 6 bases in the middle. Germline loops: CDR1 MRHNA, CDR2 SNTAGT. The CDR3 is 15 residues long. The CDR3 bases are TGTGCCAGCAGTGACTCAGATCAGAACACCGGGGAGCTGTTTTTT. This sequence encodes CASSDSDQNTGELFF.

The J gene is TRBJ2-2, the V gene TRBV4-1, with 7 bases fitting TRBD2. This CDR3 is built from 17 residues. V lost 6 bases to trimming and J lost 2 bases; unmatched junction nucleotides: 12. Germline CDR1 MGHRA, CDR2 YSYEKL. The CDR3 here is CASSHTGTTLNTGELFF. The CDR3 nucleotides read TGCGCCAGCAGTCACACCGGGACTACCCTAAACACCGGGGAGCTGTTTTTT.

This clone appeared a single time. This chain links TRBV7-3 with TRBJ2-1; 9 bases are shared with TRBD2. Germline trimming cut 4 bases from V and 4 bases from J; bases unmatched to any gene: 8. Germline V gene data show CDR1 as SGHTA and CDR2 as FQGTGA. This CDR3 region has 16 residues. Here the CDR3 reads CASSWLAGVGYNEQFF. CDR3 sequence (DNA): TGTGCCAGCAGCTGGTTAGCGGGAGTTGGATACAATGAGCAGTTCTTC.

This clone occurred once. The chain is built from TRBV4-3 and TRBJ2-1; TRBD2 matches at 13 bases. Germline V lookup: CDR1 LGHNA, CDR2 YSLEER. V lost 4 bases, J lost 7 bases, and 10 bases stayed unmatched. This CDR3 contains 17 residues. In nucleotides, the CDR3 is TGCGCCAGCAGCCTTCGGACTAGCGGGAGTCCGGAGAATGAGCAGTTCTTC. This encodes CASSLRTSGSPENEQFF.

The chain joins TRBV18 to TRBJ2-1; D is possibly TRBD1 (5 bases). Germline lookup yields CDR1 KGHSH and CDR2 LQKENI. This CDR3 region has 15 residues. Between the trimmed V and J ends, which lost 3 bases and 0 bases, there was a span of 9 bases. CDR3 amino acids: CASSPGLNSYNEQFF. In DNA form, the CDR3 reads TGTGCCAGCTCACCGGGGCTTAACTCCTACAATGAGCAGTTCTTC.

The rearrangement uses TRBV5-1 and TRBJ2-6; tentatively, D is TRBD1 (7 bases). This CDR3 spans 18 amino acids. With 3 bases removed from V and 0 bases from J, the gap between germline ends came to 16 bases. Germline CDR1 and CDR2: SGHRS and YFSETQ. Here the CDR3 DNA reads TGCGCCAGCAGCTGGGGGGACAGCTACAACTCTGGGGCCAACGTCCTGACTTTC. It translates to CASSWGDSYNSGANVLTF.

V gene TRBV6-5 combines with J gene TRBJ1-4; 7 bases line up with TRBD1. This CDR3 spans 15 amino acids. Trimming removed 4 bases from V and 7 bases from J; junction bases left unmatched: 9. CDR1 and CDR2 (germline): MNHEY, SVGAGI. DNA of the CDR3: TGTGCCAGCAGTTTTGTCAGGGGGATTGGTGAAAAACTGTTTTTT. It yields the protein CASSFVRGIGEKLFF.